This passage covers 10 T cell receptor beta chains from one sample sequenced in a study of T cells in Graves' hyperthyroidism and ophthalmopathy. Researchers took RNA transcripts and amplified the TCR beta CDR3 regions from them. TCR CDR3 regions were first amplified by RT-PCR with HTBI primers. MiXCR, run by TCRdb on the multiplex PCR reads, gives a single entry per CDR3 protein. The table includes about half a million distinct CDR3 sequences, roughly a quarter detected once. The sample was blood. The receptor source for this set is a woman between 25 and 40 years old with Graves' ophthalmopathy.

The sample holds many counts of this clonotype. The rearrangement uses TRBV10-3 and TRBJ1-1, with 10 bases aligning to TRBD1. CDR1 and CDR2 from the germline V gene are ENHRY and SYGVKD. The CDR3 length is 14 residues. The V and J ends lost 6 bases and 1 base, in that order; junction bases with no gene match: 2. CDR3 nucleotides: TGTGCCATCAGCCGGGACAGGGGGAACACTGAAGCTTTCTTT. Protein: CAISRDRGNTEAFF.

Worth noting for this clonotype: Germline is not matched at one junction end, which may reflect a read error. The rearrangement links TRBV6-5 to TRBJ1-1, with TRBD1 as a possible D gene (6 bases). The germline V gene encodes CDR1 MNHEY and CDR2 SVGAGI. The length of the CDR3 is 14 residues. For the CDR3, the DNA is TGTGCCAGCAGTTACCCTAATACAGGGAACGGGGCTTGCTTT. It is translated as CASSYPNTGNGACF.

The chain uses TRBV9 and TRBJ2-2, with 10 positions matching TRBD2. The length of the CDR3 is 16 residues. From germline, CDR1 is SGDLS and CDR2 YYNGEE. Trimming removed 4 bases from V and 8 bases from J; junction bases left unmatched: 11. CDR3: CASSPQAGGQTGELFF. CDR3 bases: TGTGCCAGCAGCCCTCAAGCGGGGGGGCAAACGGGGGAGCTGTTTTTT.

Ten or more counts support this clonotype. The J gene is TRBJ1-2, the V gene TRBV6-5, with D uncertain. From germline, CDR1 is MNHEY and CDR2 SVGAGI. The CDR3 is 12 residues long. The V gene lost 11 bases and the J gene lost 3 bases, with 13 bases spanning the gap. The CDR3 reads CAGGRLDYGYTF. The DNA of the CDR3 is TGTGCCGGAGGACGGCTGGACTATGGCTACACCTTC.

This clonotype was observed a handful of times. J is TRBJ1-1 and V is TRBV7-2; 7 bases align to TRBD1. The J segment lost 10 bases and the V segment lost 5 bases, leaving 13 bases of the junction unmatched. The CDR3 contains 14 residues. Germline V lookup: CDR1 SGHTA, CDR2 FQGNSA. In DNA, the CDR3 is TGTGCCAGCAGCGCGGCCCGAAGGGGGCTGCGAGCTTTCTTT. This gives the protein CASSAARRGLRAFF.

The J gene is TRBJ2-7, the V gene TRBV6-1; 9 bases agree with TRBD1. The CDR3 has 13 residues. Unmatched junction bases numbered 7, after V lost 8 bases and J lost 5 bases. Germline lookup yields CDR1 MNHNS and CDR2 SASEGT. CDR3 in DNA: TGTGCCAGCGCCGGACAGGGGCTCCACGAGCAGTACTTC. It translates to CASAGQGLHEQYF.

Ten or more counts support this clonotype. The rearrangement joins TRBV6-5 to TRBJ2-7; maybe TRBD2 (6 bases). There are 14 residues in the CDR3. Germline CDR1 MNHEY, CDR2 SVGAGI. Between the trimmed V and J ends, which lost 0 bases and 5 bases, there was a span of 11 bases. CDR3 region: CASSYSSGVNEQYF. CDR3 DNA: TGTGCCAGCAGTTACTCCTCGGGGGTAAACGAGCAGTACTTC.

The chain joins TRBV10-1 to TRBJ2-7; tentative D call: TRBD2 (5 bases). Trimming stripped 6 bases from V and 2 bases from J, with 14 bases between. Germline V gene sequence: CDR1 WNHNN, CDR2 SYGVQD (reference sequence). CDR3 size: 14 residues. CDR3 residues: CASSRSGRPYEQYF. CDR3 DNA sequence: TGCGCCAGCAGCCGGAGCGGACGCCCCTACGAGCAGTACTTC.

The chain recombines TRBV12-3 or TRBV12-4 with TRBJ1-1; D not resolved. V was cut by 6 bases and J by 0 bases, with 11 bases left in between. This CDR3 contains 14 residues. The CDR3 spells CASRRRTVNTEAFF. The CDR3 DNA reads as TGTGCCAGCAGAAGACGGACGGTGAACACTGAAGCTTTCTTT.

This clonotype has a count of ten or more. This chain uses TRBV12-3 or TRBV12-4 with TRBJ2-2, with no clear D. V lost 7 bases, J lost 7 bases, and 13 bases lay in between. This CDR3 comprises 13 residues. CDR3 bases: TGTGCCAGCACCCTAATGGAGTACGGGGAGCTGTTTTTT. Protein: CASTLMEYGELFF.